The present T cell receptor (beta chain) was sequenced within a study of shared clonotypes between healthy human individuals. Study findings and constraints: Naive CD4 clonotype sharing across a few donors was around 5%.

TCRdb keeps only in-frame clones here, not all; method: immunoSEQ multiplex PCR. The profile covers around 2.1 million clones, with approximately 94% appearing a single time and 0.13% taken by the ten largest. Germline V CDR1 and CDR2: SGHVS, FQNEAQ. The length of the CDR3 is 13 residues. The V gene lost 2 bases and the J gene lost 1 base, with 5 bases spanning the gap. Concerning this clone itself: Its matching antigen is unknown.

Sequenced material: naive CD4+ T cells sorted from blood. Subset in this sample: CD45RA+ positively selected. The J gene is TRBJ1-2, the V gene TRBV7-8; no reliable D call. The clonotype was recovered from a man between 18 and 35 years old in good health. The CDR3 region has the DNA TGTGCCAGCAGCTTAACGTTTAACTATGGCTACACCTTC. Residues: CASSLTFNYGYTF.